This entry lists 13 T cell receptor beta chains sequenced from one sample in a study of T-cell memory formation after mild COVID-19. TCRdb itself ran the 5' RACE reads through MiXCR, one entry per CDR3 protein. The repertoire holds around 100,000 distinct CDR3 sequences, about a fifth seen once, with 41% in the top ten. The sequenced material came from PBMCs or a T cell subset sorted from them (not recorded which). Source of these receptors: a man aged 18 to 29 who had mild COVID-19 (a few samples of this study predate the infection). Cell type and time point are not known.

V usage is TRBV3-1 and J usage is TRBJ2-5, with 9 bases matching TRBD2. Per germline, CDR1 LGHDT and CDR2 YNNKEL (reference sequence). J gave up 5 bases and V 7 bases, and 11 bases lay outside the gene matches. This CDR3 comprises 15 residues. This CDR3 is CASTAPGLAVETQYF. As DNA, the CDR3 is TGTGCCAGCACCGCCCCGGGACTAGCCGTGGAGACCCAGTACTTC.

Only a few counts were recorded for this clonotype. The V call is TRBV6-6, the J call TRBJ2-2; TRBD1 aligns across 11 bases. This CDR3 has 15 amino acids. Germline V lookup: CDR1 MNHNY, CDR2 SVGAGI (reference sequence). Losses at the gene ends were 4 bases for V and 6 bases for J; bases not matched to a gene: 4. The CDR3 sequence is CASSLGTGGAGELFF. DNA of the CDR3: TGTGCCAGCAGTTTGGGGACAGGGGGGGCCGGGGAGCTGTTTTTT.

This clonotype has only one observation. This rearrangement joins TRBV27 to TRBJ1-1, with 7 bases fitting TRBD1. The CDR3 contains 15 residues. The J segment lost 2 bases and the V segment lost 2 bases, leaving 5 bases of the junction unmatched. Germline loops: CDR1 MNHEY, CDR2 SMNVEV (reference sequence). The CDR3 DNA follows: TGTGCCAGCAGTTTAGCGACAGGGTTTAACACTGAAGCTTTCTTT. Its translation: CASSLATGFNTEAFF.

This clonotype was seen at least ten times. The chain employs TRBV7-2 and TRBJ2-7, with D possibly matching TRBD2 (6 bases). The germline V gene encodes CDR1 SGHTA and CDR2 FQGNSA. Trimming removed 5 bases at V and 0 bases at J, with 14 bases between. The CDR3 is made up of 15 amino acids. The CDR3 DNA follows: TGTGCCAGCAGCCGGCCGGGACTTGGCTCCTACGAGCAGTACTTC. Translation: CASSRPGLGSYEQYF.

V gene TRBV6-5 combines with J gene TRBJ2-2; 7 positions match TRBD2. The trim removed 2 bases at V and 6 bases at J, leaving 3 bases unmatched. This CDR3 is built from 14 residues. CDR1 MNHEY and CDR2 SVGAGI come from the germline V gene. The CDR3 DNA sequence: TGTGCCAGCAGTTACACGGGGGGATCCGGGGAGCTGTTTTTT. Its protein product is CASSYTGGSGELFF.

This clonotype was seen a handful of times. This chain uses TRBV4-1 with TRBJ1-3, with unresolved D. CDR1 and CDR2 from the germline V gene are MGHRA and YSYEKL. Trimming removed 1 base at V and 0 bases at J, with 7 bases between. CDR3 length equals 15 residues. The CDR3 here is CASSQVMTSGNTIYF. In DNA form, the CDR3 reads TGCGCCAGCAGCCAAGTTATGACCTCTGGAAACACCATATATTTT.

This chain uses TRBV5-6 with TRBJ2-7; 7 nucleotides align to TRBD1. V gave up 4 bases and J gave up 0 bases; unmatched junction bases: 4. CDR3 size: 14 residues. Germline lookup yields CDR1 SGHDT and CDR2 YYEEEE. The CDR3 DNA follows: TGTGCCAGCAGCGTGACAGGGAGCTCCTACGAGCAGTACTTC. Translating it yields CASSVTGSSYEQYF.

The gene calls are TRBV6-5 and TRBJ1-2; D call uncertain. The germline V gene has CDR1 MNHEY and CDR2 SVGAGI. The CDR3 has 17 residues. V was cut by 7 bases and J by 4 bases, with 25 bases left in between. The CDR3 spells CASTILPGKGPIYGYTF. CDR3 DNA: TGTGCCAGCACAATCCTTCCCGGTAAAGGACCCATCTATGGCTACACCTTC.

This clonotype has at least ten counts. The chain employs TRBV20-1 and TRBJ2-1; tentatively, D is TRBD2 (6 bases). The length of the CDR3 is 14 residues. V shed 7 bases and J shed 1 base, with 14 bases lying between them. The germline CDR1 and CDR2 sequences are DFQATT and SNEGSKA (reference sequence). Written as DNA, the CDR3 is TGCAGTGGAGGCGATGCGGGGTCCTACAATGAGCAGTTCTTC. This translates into CSGGDAGSYNEQFF.

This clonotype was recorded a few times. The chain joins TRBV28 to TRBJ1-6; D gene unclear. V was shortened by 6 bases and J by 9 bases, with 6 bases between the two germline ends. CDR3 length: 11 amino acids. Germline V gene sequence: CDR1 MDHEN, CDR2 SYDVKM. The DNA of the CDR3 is TGTGCCAGCAGCGGCTTTTCACCCCTCCACTTT. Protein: CASSGFSPLHF.

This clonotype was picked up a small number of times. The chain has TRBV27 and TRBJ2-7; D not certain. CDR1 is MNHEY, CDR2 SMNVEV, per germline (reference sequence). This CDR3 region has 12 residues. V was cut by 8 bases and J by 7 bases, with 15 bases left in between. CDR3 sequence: CASGFNSREQYV. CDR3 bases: TGTGCCAGCGGATTCAACAGTAGGGAGCAGTACGTC.

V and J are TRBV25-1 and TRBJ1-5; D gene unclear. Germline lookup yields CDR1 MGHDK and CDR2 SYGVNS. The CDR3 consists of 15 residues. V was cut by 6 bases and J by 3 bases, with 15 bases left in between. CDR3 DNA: TGTGCCAGCAGAGGTCCGGGCCTTGACAATCAGCCCCAGCATTTT. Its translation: CASRGPGLDNQPQHF.

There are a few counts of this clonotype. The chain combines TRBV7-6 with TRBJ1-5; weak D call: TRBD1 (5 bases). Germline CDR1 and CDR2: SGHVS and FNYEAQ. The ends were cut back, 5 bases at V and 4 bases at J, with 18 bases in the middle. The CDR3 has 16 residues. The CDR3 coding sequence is TGTGCCAGCAGCCGCGGATCCGGGGCGGGGAATCAGCCCCAGCATTTT. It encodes CASSRGSGAGNQPQHF. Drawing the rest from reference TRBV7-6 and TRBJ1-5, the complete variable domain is GAGVSQSPRYKVTKRGQDVALRCDPISGHVSLYWYRQALGQGPEFLTYFNYEAQQDKSGLPNDRFSAERPEGSISTLTIQRTEQRDSAMYRCASSRGSGAGNQPQHFGDGTRLSIL.